This T cell receptor beta chain derives from a study of cytomegalovirus exposure and HLA in healthy donors (dated 2017 in TCRdb). Background for the entire study: An earlier analysis of roughly 570 of the donors reported approximately 300 Gb of sequence data and some 110 million unique TCR beta sequences obtained from approximately 180 million T cells. Among 398 genotyped donors of the cohort, an average of about 220,000 unique TCR beta nucleotide sequences was sequenced per donor, of which about 18% were non-productive. A separate validation cohort of some 130 different subjects was used in addition to the approximately 610-subject first cohort. The genetic ancestry cluster associated with self-reported Caucasian donors included about 81% of the 350 to 500 genotyped donors. In an earlier analysis of 500 to 650 of the donors, high-throughput TCR beta sequencing was used to judge whether each TCR beta V gene segment behaved as functional or pseudogenic. The study combined high-throughput TCR immunosequencing, statistical association of individual TCRs with disease status, and machine learning to predict cytomegalovirus infection status. The study aimed to test whether cataloging public T cell receptors could reveal signatures of past pathogen exposure. A later genetic analysis used genome-wide SNP genotypes for about 65% of the 666 donors, treating that subset as a discovery cohort. Donor age, sex, ethnicity and CMV serostatus were collected together with the repertoire data. Approximately 330 gigabases of sequencing data and approximately 91 million unique TCR sequences made up an early release that covered 500 to 700 HLA-typed donors. The T cell repertoires of 666 subjects were profiled by immunosequencing and related to cytomegalovirus serostatus. Every repertoire in the discovery cohort had been generated on one and the same sequencing platform. Roughly five DR-DQ haplotypes were treated as single units for association and clustering because of strong linkage in the cohort. Typing coverage varied by locus: roughly 629-640 donors for A, B, C, DRB1 and DQB1; roughly 510 for DQA1; over 600 for DPA1; more than 450 for DPB1. Rather than drawing on any new phenotypic data, the later analysis identified candidate immune exposures from TCR beta sequences and the way those sequences occurred across donors. A later analysis re-examined previously published TCR beta repertoires from just over 650 donors and added high-resolution HLA genotyping to investigate patterns of TCR occurrence. Both class I and class II loci were covered by HLA typing, at four-digit resolution. Findings and caveats that apply to the study as a whole: Because HLA typing was unavailable for some donors at each locus, only the typed subset was used in association tests. In this cohort, only TCR beta chains were sequenced, and detectable features were limited by the absence of alpha or paired-chain data. A further reported finding was that TCR beta sequences accurately predicted the HLA-A and HLA-B alleles for most subjects in the first cohort. Sequencing depth was assumed to be roughly uniform across donors in the presence/absence analyses, though that assumption may not hold. According to a later genetic analysis, donors in an Asian-associated ancestry cluster had fewer N-insertions in productive TCRs than the approximately 670-donor mean. The classifier was reported to diagnose cytomegalovirus status with high specificity and sensitivity in both the original and validation cohorts. For the cohort, immune exposure information was limited to CMV serostatus. In a later analysis, around 17,000 TCR beta sequences were associated with specific HLA alleles at a false discovery rate of 0.05. Broadly in line with IMGT annotations, most TCR beta V segments showed up in productive rearrangements about 87% or about 30% of the time in an earlier analysis of 587 of the donors. Because counts were too low, seventeen rarely observed V segments, including chromosome 9 orphons, were left out of the earlier analysis of 587 of the donors. According to a later analysis, TCR association rates differed among HLA loci, with DRB1 alleles showing the most associated TCRs and HLA-C alleles showing the fewest. Correlated functional status among segregating V segments might be attributable to linkage disequilibrium, but an unknown experimental factor could not be ruled out. A later analysis found that HLA-associated TCR beta chains were more clonally expanded and had lower generation probabilities than equally common non-associated chains. Assigning TCR associations to individual alleles was difficult when HLA alleles, especially DR and DQ, strongly co-occurred. A few of the identified cytomegalovirus-associated TCR beta chains were confirmed in vitro to be specific for cytomegalovirus antigens. The study listed 150 to 200 TCR beta chains as associated with cytomegalovirus. The sequencing pipeline was judged likely to have produced a cluster of highly shared sequence variants as a technical artifact. A later genetic analysis associated a missense DCLRE1C variant with V-gene and J-gene trimming of TCR beta chains, and an independent cohort replicated the association. A later analysis reported that several top co-occurrence clusters appeared linked to parvovirus B19, influenza, CMV and Epstein-Barr virus. According to a later analysis, most CMV-associated TCR beta chains appeared to be HLA-restricted, and the HLA associations seemed to be driven largely by CMV exposure. Across donors, most TCR sequences were observed very rarely, whereas some public TCRs were present in many individuals. Some IMGT-functional V segments, including TRBV6-2 and TRBV6-3, could not be distinguished by the 87-base-pair reads and were therefore excluded. According to the authors, the approach could potentially be generalized to other disease states and immunological phenotypes.

The CDR3 has 14 amino acids, counting the end cysteine and phenylalanine. Only the CDR3 region is kept as DNA, spanning 42 bases read in frame from base 1. V is shortened by 0 bases, J by 3 bases, and the region joining them spans 8 bases. For CDR1 and CDR2, the germline V gene lists SGHRS and YFSETQ. The library was obtained by the immunoSEQ multiplex PCR assay. A mixture of 60 forward primers for TCR Vbeta segments and 13 reverse primers for TCR Jbeta segments was used in the multiplex PCR. The CDR3 region of rearranged TCR beta genes was amplified from genomic DNA by a multiplex PCR assay. The amplified TCR beta libraries were sequenced on the Illumina HiSeq System as 87-base-pair reads. The source study handled its data this way. Across the 700 or so repertoires, a later analysis counted about 81 million unique TCR beta chains, 8.5 million to 12 million of which were shared by at least two donors. Raw reads were error-corrected and collapsed into unique sequences by a nearest-neighbor algorithm in which closely related sequences were merged to remove PCR and sequencing errors. To assign V, D and J gene segments, CDR3 sequences were aligned to IMGT reference sequences. For a sequence to be retained, a match of at least six nucleotides to both a V gene segment and a J gene segment was required. A rearrangement counted as productive if the CDR3 had no stop codons and remained in frame with V and J, and every other rearrangement counted as non-productive. CDR3 was defined according to IMGT convention as the region running from the second conserved V-encoded cysteine to the conserved J-encoded phenylalanine. The earlier analysis of some 550 of the donors excluded any sequence lacking an unambiguous match to a single V gene segment. An earlier analysis of some 500 of the donors classified V segments as functional when productive rearrangements were above 56.7% and as segregating when the standard deviation between donors was above 5%. A statistical classification framework was built for diagnosing cytomegalovirus status from the catalog of TCR beta chain sequences. V and J gene assignment, in a later analysis, came from comparing TCR nucleotide sequences with IMGT/GENE-DB human TR gene sequences. The TCRdist pipeline was used in a later analysis to assign CDR3 sequences and most-parsimonious VDJ recombination scenarios. A later analysis defined each TCR beta chain by its CDR3 amino acid sequence plus V-gene family, and excluded reads lacking a unique V-gene family. A later analysis removed 600 or so highly shared, low-generation-probability nucleotide sequences to deal with suspected cross-contamination and a sequencing artifact. In a later analysis, a clonal expansion index for each public chain was calculated from normalized within-repertoire ranks of inferred template counts. In a later analysis, generation probabilities were computed using a VDJ recombination model fitted to out-of-frame rearrangements, and the results were checked against IGoR. A later analysis scored TCR-TCR, TCR-HLA and TCR-CMV co-occurrence with hypergeometric tests, applying a repertoire-size bias correction to TCR pairs. False discovery rates were estimated in a later analysis by permuting HLA or CMV assignments 20 times. In a later analysis, co-occurring TCRs were grouped using DBSCAN, with TCRdist sequence similarity added in when clustering inside HLA-allele-positive subsets. Co-occurrence clustering excluded repertoires with fewer than 30,000 or more than 120,000 public chains, plus five with anomalous nucleotide sharing. TCRdb stores this immuneACCESS table with in-frame sequences only. Part of the clones is absent; in the studies checked, under half of the shortfall reflects unresolved V genes, and no reason is known for the rest. That table supplies the V and J calls and clone size; D and trimming were determined from the DNA. The sample table shows tens of thousands of clones, and roughly 76% are seen once. The ten biggest clones cover under 2% of the sample.

On this clone: Its antigen target is currently unknown. No clone much larger than this one lies a single base away; base qualities are absent. Within the sample, other DNA sequences also encode this same CDR3.

The cohort was made up of several hundred healthy bone marrow donors. Cohort members were all nominally healthy when sampled, although unrecorded immune exposures were likely present. The donor tested CMV seronegative and was one of the 352 seronegative cohort members. A peripheral blood sample was collected from each donor, and TCR beta sequencing was performed on peripheral blood mononuclear cells. The Qiagen DNeasy Blood Extraction Kit was used to extract genomic DNA from the blood cell samples. The receptor chain draws on TRBV5-1 and TRBJ2-3, with a weak D call of TRBD2 (7 bases match). The sequence derives from a woman aged 25 to 39 in good health and CMV-seronegative. The sample consisted of PBMCs. The nucleotides read TGCGCCAGCAGCTTGGAGGGGGGGACAGATACGCAGTATTTT. This translates into CASSLEGGTDTQYF. Where the CDR3 stops, the reference TRBV5-1 and TRBJ2-3 genes take over; the full variable domain is KAGVTQTPRYLIKTRGQQVTLSCSPISGHRSVSWYQQTPGQGLQFLFEYFSETQRNKGNFPGRFSGRQFSNSRSEMNVSTLELGDSALYLCASSLEGGTDTQYFGPGTRLTVL.